This T cell receptor (beta chain) was sequenced during a study of T cells in Graves' hyperthyroidism and ophthalmopathy. Per germline, CDR1 LNHDA and CDR2 SQIVND (reference sequence). J lost 4 bases, V lost 5 bases, and 4 bases had no gene match. This CDR3 region has 13 residues. Researchers took RNA transcripts and amplified the TCR beta CDR3 regions from them. The TCR CDR3 was amplified in a first-round RT-PCR using the HTBI primer set. One entry per CDR3 protein results from TCRdb running MiXCR on the multiplex PCR reads. The table has 300,000 to 450,000 distinct CDR3 sequences, 20% to 25% seen once.

Sequencing was performed on blood. The genes are TRBV19 and TRBJ1-2; 7 positions match TRBD1. This clonotype was obtained from a middle-aged man with Graves' hyperthyroidism. CDR3 bases: TGTGCCAGTAGTGCGGGACAGATCTATGGCTACACCTTC. This gives the protein CASSAGQIYGYTF.